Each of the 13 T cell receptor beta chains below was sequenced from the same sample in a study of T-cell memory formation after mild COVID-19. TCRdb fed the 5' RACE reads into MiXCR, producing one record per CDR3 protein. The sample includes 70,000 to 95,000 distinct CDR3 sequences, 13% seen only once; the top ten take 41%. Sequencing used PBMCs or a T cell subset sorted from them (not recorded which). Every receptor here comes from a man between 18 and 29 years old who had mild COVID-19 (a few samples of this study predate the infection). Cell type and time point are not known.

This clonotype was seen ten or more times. The DNA of the CDR3 is TGCGCCAGCAGCTTCGACCCTTCTACAGGGATGCCCTACAATGAGCAGTTCTTC. Protein product: CASSFDPSTGMPYNEQFF. The chain carries TRBV5-1 and TRBJ2-1; D might be TRBD1 (6 bases). V was pared by 2 bases and J by 2 bases, with 20 bases between. CDR3 size: 18 residues. The germline V gene has CDR1 SGHRS and CDR2 YFSETQ.

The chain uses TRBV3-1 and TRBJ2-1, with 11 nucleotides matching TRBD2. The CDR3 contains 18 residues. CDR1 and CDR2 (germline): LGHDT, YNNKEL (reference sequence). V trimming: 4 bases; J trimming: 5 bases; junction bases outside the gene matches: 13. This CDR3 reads CASSPGLAAPWIHNEQFF. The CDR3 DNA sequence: TGTGCCAGCAGCCCGGGACTAGCGGCGCCATGGATCCACAATGAGCAGTTCTTC.

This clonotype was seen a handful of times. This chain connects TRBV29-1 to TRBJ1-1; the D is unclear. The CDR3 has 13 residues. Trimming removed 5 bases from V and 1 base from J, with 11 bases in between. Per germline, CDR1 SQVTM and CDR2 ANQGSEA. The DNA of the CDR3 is TGCAGCGTTTCGGCGGATCGGAACACTGAAGCTTTCTTT. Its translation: CSVSADRNTEAFF.

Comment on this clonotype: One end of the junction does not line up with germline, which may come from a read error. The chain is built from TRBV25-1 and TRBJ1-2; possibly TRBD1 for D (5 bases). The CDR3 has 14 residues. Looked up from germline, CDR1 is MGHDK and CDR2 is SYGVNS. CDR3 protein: CASNEGWADNGYTF. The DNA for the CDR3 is TGTGCCAGCAATGAAGGATGGGCGGACAATGGCTACACCTTC.

The CDR3 nucleotides are TGCGCCAGCAGCCTGCACTCCCGCGGGACAGGTAGCAATCAGCCCCAGCATTTT. Its translation: CASSLHSRGTGSNQPQHF. V gene TRBV4-1 combines with J gene TRBJ1-5, with 8 bases aligning to TRBD1. The CDR3 extends over 18 amino acids. Germline-derived CDR1 and CDR2 are MGHRA and YSYEKL. V lost 4 bases, J lost 0 bases, and 11 bases stayed unmatched.

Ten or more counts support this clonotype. CDR3 amino acids: CASSSQNTGTGHSPLHF. In DNA, the CDR3 is TGTGCCAGCAGCTCACAGAATACCGGGACAGGCCATTCACCCCTCCACTTT. V usage is TRBV7-6 and J usage is TRBJ1-6, with TRBD1 matching 8 bases. Germline CDR1 is SGHVS and CDR2 is FNYEAQ. CDR3 size: 17 residues. Unmatched junction bases numbered 13, after V lost 4 bases and J lost 8 bases.

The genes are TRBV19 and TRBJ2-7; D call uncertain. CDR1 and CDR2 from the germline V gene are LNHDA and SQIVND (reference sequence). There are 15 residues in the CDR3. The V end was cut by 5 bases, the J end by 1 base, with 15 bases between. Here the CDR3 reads CASSSSIGRSYEQYF. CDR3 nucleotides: TGTGCCAGTAGTTCCTCGATCGGCCGGTCCTACGAGCAGTACTTC.

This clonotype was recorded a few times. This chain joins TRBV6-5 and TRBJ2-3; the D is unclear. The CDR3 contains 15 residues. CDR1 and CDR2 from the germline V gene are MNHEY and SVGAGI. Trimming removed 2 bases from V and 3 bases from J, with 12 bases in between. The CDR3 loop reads CASSYRRLGTDTQYF. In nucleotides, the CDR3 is TGTGCCAGCAGTTACAGGCGCCTTGGGACAGATACGCAGTATTTT.

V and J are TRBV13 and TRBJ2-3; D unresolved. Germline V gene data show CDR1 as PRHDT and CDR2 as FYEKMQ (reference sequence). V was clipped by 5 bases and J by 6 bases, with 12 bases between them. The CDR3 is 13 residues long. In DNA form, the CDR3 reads TGTGCCAGCAGCCAAGAAGGGTCGGATACGCAGTATTTT. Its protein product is CASSQEGSDTQYF.

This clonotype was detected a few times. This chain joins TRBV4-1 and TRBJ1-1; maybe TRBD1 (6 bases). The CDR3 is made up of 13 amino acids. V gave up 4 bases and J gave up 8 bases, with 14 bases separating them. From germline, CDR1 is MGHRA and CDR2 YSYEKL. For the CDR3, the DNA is TGCGCCAGCAGCCCCACAGACAGGAACGAAGCTTTCTTT. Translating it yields CASSPTDRNEAFF.

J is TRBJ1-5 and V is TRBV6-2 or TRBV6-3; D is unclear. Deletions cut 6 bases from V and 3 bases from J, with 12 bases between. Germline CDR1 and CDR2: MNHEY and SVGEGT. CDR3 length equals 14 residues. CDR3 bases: TGTGCCAGCAGCCACCCCAGTTCCAATCAGCCCCAGCATTTT. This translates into CASSHPSSNQPQHF.

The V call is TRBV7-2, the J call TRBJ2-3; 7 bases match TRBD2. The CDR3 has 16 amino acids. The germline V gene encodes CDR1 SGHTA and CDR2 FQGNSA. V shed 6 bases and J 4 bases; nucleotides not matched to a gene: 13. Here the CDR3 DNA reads TGTGCCAGCAGGCCAAACCCCGGGGGGTGGTCAGATACGCAGTATTTT. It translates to CASRPNPGGWSDTQYF.

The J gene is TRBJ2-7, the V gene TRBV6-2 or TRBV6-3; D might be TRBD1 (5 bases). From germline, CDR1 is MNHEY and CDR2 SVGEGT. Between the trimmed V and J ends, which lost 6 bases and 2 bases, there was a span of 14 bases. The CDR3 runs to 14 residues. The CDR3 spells CASSRPRVTYEQYV. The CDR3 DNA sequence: TGTGCCAGCAGCCGCCCCAGGGTCACCTACGAGCAGTACGTC.